This is a list of T cell receptor beta chains from one sample in a study of cytomegalovirus exposure and HLA in healthy donors. Assay used: immunoSEQ multiplex PCR; TCRdb lists only in-frame clones, some missing. The sample lists about 84,000 clones; approximately 90% were seen once. Sequenced input: PBMCs. The receptors originated from a man aged 30 to 39 in good health and CMV-seronegative. Each CDR3 is given with its conserved first and last residue. Fields, in order: J gene, clone size, V gene, D gene, CDR3 DNA, CDR3 protein. The D gene is left open where the match is weak. The listing skips clone size in some rows; elsewhere it reads once, few, many or a size class.

TRBJ2-7,NA,TRBV6-5,NA,TGTGCCAGCAGCTTCGGTCCCTACGAGCAGTACTTC,CASSFGPYEQYF
TRBJ2-5,NA,TRBV5-1,NA,TGCGCCAGCAGCACGGACAGAGCAGAGACCCAGTACTTC,CASSTDRAETQYF
TRBJ1-4,NA,TRBV28,NA,TGTGCCAGCAGTAGCGGGGGAACTAATGAAAAACTGTTTTTT,CASSSGGTNEKLFF
TRBJ1-1,NA,TRBV19,NA,TGTGCCAGTAGTATATGGCCGAACACTGAAGCTTTCTTT,CASSIWPNTEAFF
TRBJ2-1,NA,TRBV2,TRBD2,TGTGCCAGCCGCGGGAGGGTGAATGAGCAGTTCTTC,CASRGRVNEQFF
TRBJ2-2,NA,TRBV6-4,TRBD1,TGTGCCAGCAGGCGCTCCCAGGGGGACACCGGGGAGCTGTTTTTT,CASRRSQGDTGELFF
TRBJ2-3,NA,TRBV27,TRBD1,TGTGCCAGCAGTTTAATAACAGGGGGCTCAAGAGATACGCAGTATTTT,CASSLITGGSRDTQYF
TRBJ1-2,NA,TRBV2,TRBD1,TGTGCCAGCAGTGAGCGGGACAGGGTCTATGGCTACACCTTC,CASSERDRVYGYTF
TRBJ2-7,NA,TRBV29-1,NA,TGCAGCGTTGGGGTAGCGGAGTACGAGCAGTACTTC,CSVGVAEYEQYF
TRBJ2-7,NA,TRBV2,NA,TGTGCCAGCCTTTTGGACTCTAAAACCTACGAGCAGTACTTC,CASLLDSKTYEQYF
TRBJ1-1,once,TRBV21-1,NA,TGTGCCAGCAGCAAGGAGGGGAACACTGAAGCTTTCTTT,CASSKEGNTEAFF
TRBJ2-4,NA,TRBV11-2,NA,TGTGCCAGCAGCTCCGTTGGACTAGCCAAAAACATTCAGTACTTC,CASSSVGLAKNIQYF
TRBJ2-7,NA,TRBV28,TRBD2,TGTGCCAGCAGGGGGAGCGGGAGGGCCTACGAGCAGTACTTC,CASRGSGRAYEQYF
TRBJ2-7,NA,TRBV7-6,TRBD1,TGTGCCAGCAGCTTCGGGACAGGGGGTCACGAGCAGTACTTC,CASSFGTGGHEQYF
TRBJ2-3,NA,TRBV2,NA,TGTGCCAGCGGGTACAGGGTGTTAACAGATACGCAGTATTTT,CASGYRVLTDTQYF
TRBJ1-3,NA,TRBV28,NA,TGTGCCAGCAGTACCACCTCGGGGGTACGGGGAAACACCATATATTTT,CASSTTSGVRGNTIYF
TRBJ2-7,NA,TRBV25-1,TRBD1,TGTGCCAGCAATCCAGGGGGCGGCCTCTACGAGCAGTACTTC,CASNPGGGLYEQYF
TRBJ1-2,NA,TRBV2,TRBD1,TGTGCCAGCAGTCCTCGACAGGGGGATGGCTACACCTTC,CASSPRQGDGYTF
TRBJ1-4,NA,TRBV18,NA,TGTGCCAGCACTCCGGGGGATGAAAAACTGTTTTTT,CASTPGDEKLFF
TRBJ2-3,NA,TRBV11-2,NA,TGTGCCAGCAGCTTAGGAGGGCGGGGCTCGAGCACAGATACGCAGTATTTT,CASSLGGRGSSTDTQYF
TRBJ2-1,NA,TRBV5-4,NA,TGTGCCAGCAGCCGGAAACGGGGGAGCTCCTACAATGAGCAGTTCTTC,CASSRKRGSSYNEQFF
TRBJ2-5,NA,TRBV19,NA,TGTGCCACCCGAACAGGAAAAAAAGAGACCCAGTACTTC,CATRTGKKETQYF
TRBJ1-2,NA,TRBV5-5,NA,TGTGCCAGCAGCTTGGGGTTCGAGGGGGTCTCTGGCTACACCTTC,CASSLGFEGVSGYTF
TRBJ1-1,once,TRBV7-2,NA,TGTGCCAGCAGCTTTTTAGAGGGAAACACTGAAGCTTTCTTT,CASSFLEGNTEAFF
TRBJ1-5,once,TRBV10-2,NA,TGCGCCAGCAGTGATGGGGGCGATCAGCCCCAGCATTTT,CASSDGGDQPQHF
TRBJ2-1,NA,TRBV28,NA,TGTGCCAGCAGGTCGGGCGTAGGGGCCTTCTACAATGAGCAGTTCTTC,CASRSGVGAFYNEQFF
TRBJ2-3,NA,TRBV5-1,NA,TGCGCCAGCACCGGTTCGTCGGGGCCGGGAGTTACGCAGTATTTT,CASTGSSGPGVTQYF
TRBJ2-2,NA,TRBV15,TRBD1,TGTGCCACCCGAGTCCGGGACAGATCTTCCACCGGGGAGCTGTTTTTT,CATRVRDRSSTGELFF
TRBJ1-2,NA,TRBV28,NA,TGTGCCAGCTCTTTAGCAGGCCAGGGCTATGGCTACACCTTC,CASSLAGQGYGYTF
TRBJ1-1,NA,TRBV6-1,NA,TGTGCCGGCCACCTACAGACGGGAGAAGCTTTCTTT,CAGHLQTGEAFF
TRBJ2-1,NA,TRBV7-3,NA,TGTGCCAGCAGCCGGGATGGCAGGACCTCAATCGATGAGCAGTTCTTC,CASSRDGRTSIDEQFF
TRBJ1-1,NA,TRBV5-5,NA,TGTGCCAGCAGCTTGGTTATGCAGGGCCCGTCCGCTGAAGCTTTCTTT,CASSLVMQGPSAEAFF
TRBJ2-3,few,TRBV6-4,TRBD1,TGTGCCAGCAGTGACTCACAGGGGGCAGATACGCAGTATTTT,CASSDSQGADTQYF
TRBJ2-1,NA,TRBV6-6,NA,TGTGCCAGCAGGAACACGCAGGTTATCCATGAGCAGTTCTTC,CASRNTQVIHEQFF
TRBJ1-5,NA,TRBV28,NA,TGTGCCAGCAGTTTACTAAATAGGGGGCAGCCCCAGCATTTT,CASSLLNRGQPQHF
TRBJ1-4,NA,TRBV6-1,TRBD1,TGTGCCAGCATGTGGGGACAGTTTAATGAAAAACTGTTTTTT,CASMWGQFNEKLFF
TRBJ2-2,NA,TRBV4-1,NA,TGCGCCAGCAGCCACCCCGGCGGGGAGCTGTTTTTT,CASSHPGGELFF
TRBJ1-2,NA,TRBV7-2,NA,TGTGCCAGCAGCTTCACAGGCACAAACTATGGCTACACCTTC,CASSFTGTNYGYTF
TRBJ2-2,NA,TRBV9,NA,TGTGCCAGCAACCACGGGGCGAACACCGGGGAGCTGTTTTTT,CASNHGANTGELFF
TRBJ1-5,NA,TRBV6-6,NA,TGTGCCAGCAGTAAAGAGGACAGCGACAATCAGCCCCAGCATTTT,CASSKEDSDNQPQHF
TRBJ2-7,NA,TRBV4-2,TRBD2,TGTGCCAGCAGCCAGACTGGGAGCGGGGGTGCTTTTAGTACCTACGAGCAGTACTTC,CASSQTGSGGAFSTYEQYF
TRBJ2-7,NA,TRBV30,NA,TGTGCCTGGAGTGTAAGCCGGGTTCACGAGCAGTACTTC,CAWSVSRVHEQYF
TRBJ2-5,NA,TRBV7-9,NA,TGTGCCAGCAGCCCCGCCCTGGGAGGAGAGACCCAGTACTTC,CASSPALGGETQYF
TRBJ1-3,few,TRBV6-1,NA,TGTGCCAGCAGTGAAAGAGGTGGTTCCTCTGGAAACACCATATATTTT,CASSERGGSSGNTIYF
TRBJ2-7,NA,TRBV28,NA,TGTGCCAGCAGTTTAGGGGGCTCATCCACCTACGAGCAGTACTTC,CASSLGGSSTYEQYF
TRBJ2-5,NA,TRBV7-9,NA,TGTGCCAGCAGCTTAGTGTGGGGGGAAGAGACCCAGTACTTC,CASSLVWGEETQYF
TRBJ2-2,NA,TRBV12-5,NA,TGTGCTAGTGCCGAAGACAGGTCATCCGGGGAGCTGTTTTTT,CASAEDRSSGELFF
TRBJ1-1,NA,TRBV29-1,NA,TGCAGCGTTGAGGGGAGGGACACTGAAGCTTTCTTT,CSVEGRDTEAFF
TRBJ2-5,once,TRBV7-9,NA,TGTGCCAGCACCTTTAGGACAGATCAAGAGACCCAGTACTTC,CASTFRTDQETQYF
TRBJ2-7,NA,TRBV19,NA,TGTGCCAGTAGTCCAGCCAGGGCCCACGAGCAGTACTTC,CASSPARAHEQYF
TRBJ2-7,NA,TRBV27,TRBD2,TGTGCCAGCAGCCCCTCGGGGGGTTACGAGCAGTACTTC,CASSPSGGYEQYF